This note documents a single TCR beta chain sequence. Per the study methods: Estimation of nucleated cell counts relied on the amplification of reference gene primers. The assay was immunoSEQ multiplex PCR, and TCRdb's table has in-frame clones only and misses some. V, J and clone size derive from that table, while D and trimming were established from the DNA sequence. The repertoire holds about 150,000 clones, 91% seen once, with over 0.45% in the top ten. The source of the sample is a study of blood T cell repertoires in COVID-19. Study as a whole: Samples of COVID-19 (acute and convalescent) were obtained from the United States, Italy and Spain. Sample material is recorded as cDNA or gDNA derived from T cells, B-cell-depleted T cells, or PBMCs.

The CDR3 spans 15 residues. V lost 6 bases and J lost 5; bases outside the gene matches: 7. The germline gives CDR1 MNHEY, CDR2 SVGEGT. The sample was peripheral blood. This chain uses TRBV6-2 or TRBV6-3 with TRBJ2-2; the match to TRBD1 covers 9 bases. This receptor was obtained from a man aged 50 to 59 with acute or convalescent COVID-19. The CDR3 sequence: CASSPQGAGTGELFF. The CDR3 DNA follows: TGTGCCAGCAGCCCACAGGGGGCAGGGACCGGGGAGCTGTTTTTT.